The clone carrying this TCR beta chain was seen just once. Its antigen is as yet unknown. Healthy bone marrow donors made up the donors. Primers included in the PCR were 60 Vbeta and 13 Jbeta primers. TCRdb's table, derived via immunoSEQ multiplex PCR, lists solely in-frame clones and lacks some. The table has 150,000 to 200,000 clones, approximately 78% seen once. The V gene end was trimmed by 3 bases and the J gene end by 3 bases; junction bases not matched to a gene: 4. This CDR3 region has 13 residues. The V gene's germline CDR1 is SQVTM and CDR2 ANQGSEA. The data were obtained in a study of cytomegalovirus exposure and HLA in healthy donors. The study's findings and limits: Among immune exposure information, only CMV serostatus was available. Data from an earlier analysis indicated that most TCR beta V segments were productive either about 90% or about 30% of the time.

The specimen was PBMCs. The chain recombines TRBV29-1 with TRBJ2-7, with TRBD2 matching over 8 bases. This clonotype was sampled from a woman between 18 and 29 years old in good health and CMV-seronegative. CDR3 sequence (DNA): TGCAGCGTTGAGAGCGGGGGCCGCTACGAGCAGTACTTC. Its translation is CSVESGGRYEQYF.